A selection of T cell receptor beta chains follows, all from one sample in a study of cytomegalovirus exposure and HLA in healthy donors. The protocol was immunoSEQ multiplex PCR, while the TCRdb copy is restricted to in-frame clones and leaves out a portion. The table includes roughly 89,000 clones, about 84% detected once. The sample taken for sequencing was PBMCs. These receptor sequences come from a man between 18 and 35 years old in good health and CMV-seronegative. Both conserved end residues are part of each CDR3. Fields, in order: J gene, D gene, clone size, V gene, CDR3 DNA, CDR3 protein. D genes are given only for firm matches. A row's size may be missing; if present it is once, few, many or a size class.

J gene: TRBJ1-1; D gene: -; clone size: -; V gene: TRBV9; CDR3 DNA: TGTGCCAGCAGCGTAGGAGCCCCGCCCCCCCGGGATTCAAGGTCTGAAGCTTTCTTT; CDR3 protein: CASSVGAPPPRDSRSEAFF
J gene: TRBJ1-3; D gene: -; clone size: -; V gene: TRBV5-1; CDR3 DNA: TGCGCCAGCAGCTTGGAGTGGGACTTTGGAAACACCATATATTTT; CDR3 protein: CASSLEWDFGNTIYF
J gene: TRBJ1-1; D gene: TRBD1; clone size: once; V gene: TRBV18; CDR3 DNA: TGTGCCAGCTCACCACTGGGGACAGGGGTAACTGAAGCTTTCTTT; CDR3 protein: CASSPLGTGVTEAFF
J gene: TRBJ1-1; D gene: -; clone size: -; V gene: TRBV13; CDR3 DNA: TGTGCCAGCGAATCTATGAACACTGAAGCTTTCTTT; CDR3 protein: CASESMNTEAFF
J gene: TRBJ2-3; D gene: TRBD2; clone size: -; V gene: TRBV7-9; CDR3 DNA: TGTGCCAGCAGCTTGGCCCTCGGACTAGCCCCAGATACGCAGTATTTT; CDR3 protein: CASSLALGLAPDTQYF
J gene: TRBJ2-2; D gene: -; clone size: -; V gene: TRBV7-3; CDR3 DNA: TGTTCCAGCAGTTTAGACAGATACACCGGGGAGCTGTTTTTT; CDR3 protein: CSSSLDRYTGELFF
J gene: TRBJ2-7; D gene: -; clone size: -; V gene: TRBV28; CDR3 DNA: TGTGCCAGCAGGGGCGAGACACGCTCCTACGAGCAGTACTTC; CDR3 protein: CASRGETRSYEQYF
J gene: TRBJ1-4; D gene: TRBD1; clone size: -; V gene: TRBV30; CDR3 DNA: TGTGCCTGGAGTGTATGGGACAGATTTGAAAAACTGTTTTTT; CDR3 protein: CAWSVWDRFEKLFF
J gene: TRBJ1-2; D gene: TRBD1; clone size: -; V gene: TRBV12-5; CDR3 DNA: TGTGCTAGTGGTTTGCCCCCGGGACAGACCGTTAACTATGGCTACACCTTC; CDR3 protein: CASGLPPGQTVNYGYTF
J gene: TRBJ2-7; D gene: -; clone size: -; V gene: TRBV4-2; CDR3 DNA: TGTGCCAGCAGCCCCGACAGACTCCACGAGCAGTACTTC; CDR3 protein: CASSPDRLHEQYF
J gene: TRBJ2-3; D gene: TRBD2; clone size: -; V gene: TRBV19; CDR3 DNA: TGTGCCAGTAGTATAGTCGGCGGACTAGCGGGGGCCTCAGATACGCAGTATTTT; CDR3 protein: CASSIVGGLAGASDTQYF
J gene: TRBJ1-1; D gene: -; clone size: -; V gene: TRBV6-1; CDR3 DNA: TGTGCCAGCAGTGAAACCAGGGACACTGAAGCTTTCTTT; CDR3 protein: CASSETRDTEAFF
J gene: TRBJ2-7; D gene: -; clone size: -; V gene: TRBV7-8; CDR3 DNA: TGTGCCAGCAGCTTAGAATTCCTAGGGGCCCCAGAGTACTTC; CDR3 protein: CASSLEFLGAPEYF
J gene: TRBJ2-1; D gene: TRBD2; clone size: -; V gene: TRBV2; CDR3 DNA: TGTGCCAGCGTCTACTCTAGCGGGGCCTACAATGAGCAGTTCTTC; CDR3 protein: CASVYSSGAYNEQFF
J gene: TRBJ2-2; D gene: -; clone size: -; V gene: TRBV21-1; CDR3 DNA: TGTGCCAGCACCCGTCGGCGGGGGGGCCGTATCGGGGAGCTGTTTTTT; CDR3 protein: CASTRRRGGRIGELFF
J gene: TRBJ1-1; D gene: TRBD1; clone size: once; V gene: TRBV5-1; CDR3 DNA: TGCGCCAGCAGCTTGGTCCCGACAGGGTTCACTGAAGCTTTCTTT; CDR3 protein: CASSLVPTGFTEAFF
J gene: TRBJ2-7; D gene: -; clone size: -; V gene: TRBV5-4; CDR3 DNA: TGTGCCAGCAGCTTGGGTTACACGTCCACCACCTACGAGCAGTACTTC; CDR3 protein: CASSLGYTSTTYEQYF
J gene: TRBJ1-1; D gene: -; clone size: -; V gene: TRBV6-1; CDR3 DNA: TGTGCCAGCAGTGAATTCCAGGGGTCGAACACTGAAGCTTTCTTT; CDR3 protein: CASSEFQGSNTEAFF
J gene: TRBJ1-4; D gene: -; clone size: -; V gene: TRBV15; CDR3 DNA: TGTGCCACCACCCGTTTTGGGGGCGAAAAACTGTTTTTT; CDR3 protein: CATTRFGGEKLFF
J gene: TRBJ1-5; D gene: -; clone size: -; V gene: TRBV6-1; CDR3 DNA: TGTGCCAGCAGTGACGGGGTGGATCAGCCCCAGCATTTT; CDR3 protein: CASSDGVDQPQHF
J gene: TRBJ1-2; D gene: TRBD1; clone size: -; V gene: TRBV19; CDR3 DNA: TGTGCCAGTAGTCCCCGGACAGGAGGACACTATGGCTACACCTTC; CDR3 protein: CASSPRTGGHYGYTF
J gene: TRBJ2-1; D gene: TRBD2; clone size: -; V gene: TRBV4-2; CDR3 DNA: TGTGCCAGCAGCTCCTCAGCGGGGTCCTCCTACAATGAGCAGTTCTTC; CDR3 protein: CASSSSAGSSYNEQFF
J gene: TRBJ2-1; D gene: -; clone size: -; V gene: TRBV5-3; CDR3 DNA: TGTGCCAGAAGGCAGGATGAGCAGTTCTTC; CDR3 protein: CARRQDEQFF
J gene: TRBJ2-7; D gene: TRBD2; clone size: -; V gene: TRBV10-1; CDR3 DNA: TGCGCCAGCAGTGATGCGGTAGCGGGGGGGCGTTACGAGCAGTACTTC; CDR3 protein: CASSDAVAGGRYEQYF
J gene: TRBJ2-7; D gene: -; clone size: -; V gene: TRBV5-5; CDR3 DNA: TGTGCCAGCAGCGAGACAGGTGGGCTGCACGAGCAGTACTTC; CDR3 protein: CASSETGGLHEQYF
J gene: TRBJ2-2; D gene: -; clone size: -; V gene: TRBV6-5; CDR3 DNA: TGTGCCAGCAGTTACGCCCCTCGCGGGGTGGCCGGGGAGCTGTTTTTT; CDR3 protein: CASSYAPRGVAGELFF
J gene: TRBJ2-1; D gene: -; clone size: -; V gene: TRBV30; CDR3 DNA: TGTGCCTGGACGAAAGGGACTTCCTACAATGAGCAGTTCTTC; CDR3 protein: CAWTKGTSYNEQFF
J gene: TRBJ1-2; D gene: -; clone size: -; V gene: TRBV9; CDR3 DNA: TGTGCCAGCAGCGTAGAGCTAGGCGGGGACTATGGCTACACCTTC; CDR3 protein: CASSVELGGDYGYTF
J gene: TRBJ2-2; D gene: TRBD1; clone size: -; V gene: TRBV9; CDR3 DNA: TGTGCCAGCAGCGTACTGGGACAGGGTAGGGGGGAGCTGTTTTTT; CDR3 protein: CASSVLGQGRGELFF
J gene: TRBJ2-7; D gene: TRBD2; clone size: -; V gene: TRBV7-9; CDR3 DNA: TGTGCCAGCAGCTCTGAGGGAGGGTCTAGGGTGAGCTCCTACGAGCAGTACTTC; CDR3 protein: CASSSEGGSRVSSYEQYF
J gene: TRBJ1-4; D gene: TRBD1; clone size: -; V gene: TRBV5-1; CDR3 DNA: TGCGCCAGCAATGAGGGGGCTATGACAACTAATGAAAAACTGTTTTTT; CDR3 protein: CASNEGAMTTNEKLFF
J gene: TRBJ2-5; D gene: TRBD2; clone size: few; V gene: TRBV13; CDR3 DNA: TGTGCCAGCAGCCCCAAGCGGGGTCAAGAGACCCAGTACTTC; CDR3 protein: CASSPKRGQETQYF
J gene: TRBJ1-2; D gene: -; clone size: -; V gene: TRBV4-1; CDR3 DNA: TGCGCCAGCAGCCAAGCGACAGCCACTAACTATGGCTACACCTTC; CDR3 protein: CASSQATATNYGYTF
J gene: TRBJ1-1; D gene: -; clone size: -; V gene: TRBV7-3; CDR3 DNA: TGTGCCAGCAGCCCCGACAGTAATGCTGAAGCTTTCTTT; CDR3 protein: CASSPDSNAEAFF
J gene: TRBJ1-2; D gene: TRBD1; clone size: -; V gene: TRBV4-1; CDR3 DNA: TGCGCCAGCAGTGACCCAGGGGGAGGCTATGGCTACACCTTC; CDR3 protein: CASSDPGGGYGYTF
J gene: TRBJ2-3; D gene: -; clone size: -; V gene: TRBV27; CDR3 DNA: TGTGCCAGCAGTTCGAGACGGGGGAGCACAGATACGCAGTATTTT; CDR3 protein: CASSSRRGSTDTQYF
J gene: TRBJ2-7; D gene: TRBD2; clone size: -; V gene: TRBV9; CDR3 DNA: TGTGCCAGCAGCGCCTCTAGCGGGGGCTACGAGCAGTACTTC; CDR3 protein: CASSASSGGYEQYF
J gene: TRBJ2-7; D gene: -; clone size: -; V gene: TRBV4-1; CDR3 DNA: TGCGCCAGCAGCCAACCCGGACTGATCTACGAGCAGTACTTC; CDR3 protein: CASSQPGLIYEQYF
J gene: TRBJ1-5; D gene: TRBD1; clone size: -; V gene: TRBV30; CDR3 DNA: TGTGCCTGGAGTAGGGGACAGCATAACAATCAGCCCCAGCATTTT; CDR3 protein: CAWSRGQHNNQPQHF
J gene: TRBJ1-4; D gene: TRBD1; clone size: -; V gene: TRBV7-2; CDR3 DNA: TGTGCCAGCAGCGCACGGACAGGGGGGGCAACTAATGAAAAACTGTTTTTT; CDR3 protein: CASSARTGGATNEKLFF
J gene: TRBJ2-1; D gene: -; clone size: -; V gene: TRBV10-3; CDR3 DNA: TGTGCCATCAGTGAGAATACAGGAGCCTACAATGAGCAGTTCTTC; CDR3 protein: CAISENTGAYNEQFF